What follows is one TCR beta chain and its context. PCR was performed using 60 Vbeta and 13 Jbeta primers. Method: immunoSEQ multiplex PCR; TCRdb's copy keeps in-frame clones and lacks some. The sample carries under 150,000 clones, about 61% recorded once. The data stem from a study of cytomegalovirus exposure and HLA in healthy donors. Germline V gives CDR1 KGHSH, CDR2 LQKENI. With 6 bases removed from V and 8 bases from J, the gap between germline ends came to 16 bases. The CDR3 sequence is 13 residues long. The chain uses TRBV18 and TRBJ1-2, with D possibly matching TRBD1 (5 bases). The TCR comes from a man in his late teens or twenties in good health and CMV-seropositive. Sequencing was performed on PBMCs. The CDR3 sequence: CASSSRRGEGYTF. In DNA, the CDR3 is TGTGCCAGCTCTAGTCGGAGGGGCGAAGGCTACACCTTC.